What follows describes a single T cell receptor (beta chain). Its antigen is undetermined. These data come from a study of blood T cells in healthy people across ages. Study-wide results and caveats: Possibly confounding the expanded clonotype changes was the fact that donor CMV status was unknown. Unsorted PBMCs prevented conclusive naive versus antigen-experienced comparison.

PCR was performed a second time for roughly 6 to 12 cycles using a sample-barcoded 5' primer and a J-beta primer mix. TCRdb re-analysed the 5' RACE reads in MiXCR, keeping a single row per CDR3 protein. This table holds 730,000 or so distinct CDR3 sequences, less than 45% found once. The V gene's germline CDR1 is LNHNV and CDR2 YYDKDF (reference sequence). The J segment lost 6 bases and the V segment lost 2 bases, leaving 6 bases of the junction unmatched. CDR3 length equals 16 residues. The authors extracted at least 5 micrograms of total RNA per sample. The chain couples TRBV15 to TRBJ2-2, with 10 bases matching TRBD1. Source material: blood. The TCR sequence derives from a man aged 80 or over in good health. CDR3 in amino acids: CATSRPGQGNAGELFF. The DNA for the CDR3 is TGTGCCACCAGCAGACCGGGACAGGGGAATGCCGGGGAGCTGTTTTTT.